The rows below give T cell receptor beta chains drawn from one sample of a study of technical replicates of blood from several donors. Generated by immunoSEQ multiplex PCR, the TCRdb table keeps only in-frame clones and is missing some. The sample lists more than 65,000 clones; around 94% were seen once. The sample taken for sequencing was T cells isolated from PBMCs. The receptors were gathered from a human donor in good health. Both conserved end residues are part of each CDR3. The D gene is left open where the match is weak. A clone size is listed for some rows: how often the clone was seen (once, few, many), or a class if it is expanded.

clone size: -
D gene: TRBD1
V gene: TRBV5-1
J gene: TRBJ1-2
CDR3 protein: CASSLAGTGEEGYTF
CDR3 DNA: TGCGCCAGCAGCTTGGCCGGGACAGGGGAGGAAGGCTACACCTTC

clone size: -
D gene: TRBD1
V gene: TRBV7-3
J gene: TRBJ1-3
CDR3 protein: CASSLEQGSGNTIYF
CDR3 DNA: TGTGCCAGCAGCCTCGAACAGGGGTCTGGAAACACCATATATTTT

clone size: once
D gene: TRBD1
V gene: TRBV5-1
J gene: TRBJ1-4
CDR3 protein: CASSSSGQQNEKLFF
CDR3 DNA: TGCGCCAGCAGCTCTTCGGGACAGCAAAATGAAAAACTGTTTTTT

clone size: once
D gene: -
V gene: TRBV7-9
J gene: TRBJ1-5
CDR3 protein: CASSLAGKTSQPQHF
CDR3 DNA: TGTGCCAGCAGCTTAGCCGGGAAGACGAGCCAGCCCCAGCATTTT

clone size: -
D gene: TRBD1
V gene: TRBV7-9
J gene: TRBJ2-2
CDR3 protein: CASSPPGTANTGELFF
CDR3 DNA: TGTGCCAGCAGCCCTCCCGGGACAGCGAACACCGGGGAGCTGTTTTTT

clone size: -
D gene: -
V gene: TRBV19
J gene: TRBJ2-2
CDR3 protein: CASSTTPVGLGSGELFF
CDR3 DNA: TGTGCCAGTAGTACGACCCCCGTGGGCCTGGGGAGCGGGGAGCTGTTTTTT

clone size: -
D gene: TRBD1
V gene: TRBV10-3
J gene: TRBJ1-1
CDR3 protein: CAVGSGTGKAQAEAFF
CDR3 DNA: TGTGCCGTGGGCTCCGGGACAGGGAAGGCGCAGGCTGAAGCTTTCTTT

clone size: -
D gene: TRBD2
V gene: TRBV6-5
J gene: TRBJ2-7
CDR3 protein: CASSDLAGVPEQYF
CDR3 DNA: TGTGCCAGCAGTGATCTAGCGGGAGTACCCGAGCAGTACTTC

clone size: -
D gene: -
V gene: TRBV28
J gene: TRBJ2-2
CDR3 protein: CASSVGTTGELFF
CDR3 DNA: TGTGCCAGCAGTGTCGGGACAACCGGGGAGCTGTTTTTT

clone size: -
D gene: -
V gene: TRBV5-4
J gene: TRBJ2-1
CDR3 protein: CASSGGGADEQFF
CDR3 DNA: TGTGCCAGCAGCGGAGGGGGGGCGGATGAGCAGTTCTTC

clone size: -
D gene: TRBD1
V gene: TRBV6-5
J gene: TRBJ2-4
CDR3 protein: CASRSGGAKNIQYF
CDR3 DNA: TGTGCCAGCAGGTCAGGGGGAGCCAAAAACATTCAGTACTTC

clone size: -
D gene: -
V gene: TRBV5-6
J gene: TRBJ2-1
CDR3 protein: CASTRRGGYNEQFF
CDR3 DNA: TGTGCCAGCACCCGCAGGGGAGGGTACAATGAGCAGTTCTTC

clone size: -
D gene: -
V gene: TRBV9
J gene: TRBJ1-2
CDR3 protein: CASSGIQGSYGYTF
CDR3 DNA: TGTGCCAGCAGCGGAATACAGGGTTCCTATGGCTACACCTTC

clone size: once
D gene: TRBD1
V gene: TRBV27
J gene: TRBJ2-1
CDR3 protein: CASSVTGGTYNEQFF
CDR3 DNA: TGTGCCAGCAGTGTAACAGGGGGCACCTACAATGAGCAGTTCTTC

clone size: -
D gene: TRBD2
V gene: TRBV9
J gene: TRBJ2-3
CDR3 protein: CASSRSGGTDTQYF
CDR3 DNA: TGTGCCAGCAGCAGAAGCGGGGGCACAGATACGCAGTATTTT

clone size: -
D gene: -
V gene: TRBV30
J gene: TRBJ1-5
CDR3 protein: CAWSRQINQPQHF
CDR3 DNA: TGTGCCTGGAGTAGACAGATCAATCAGCCCCAGCATTTT

clone size: -
D gene: TRBD1
V gene: TRBV6-4
J gene: TRBJ1-2
CDR3 protein: CASKNQGTGSYGYTF
CDR3 DNA: TGTGCCAGCAAAAATCAAGGGACAGGGAGCTATGGCTACACCTTC

clone size: -
D gene: -
V gene: TRBV5-6
J gene: TRBJ1-2
CDR3 protein: CASSLVLYYGYTF
CDR3 DNA: TGTGCCAGCAGCTTGGTACTCTACTATGGCTACACCTTC

clone size: once
D gene: TRBD1
V gene: TRBV5-1
J gene: TRBJ1-2
CDR3 protein: CASSLDLGQGAMVSYGYTF
CDR3 DNA: TGCGCCAGCAGCTTGGATCTGGGACAGGGGGCGATGGTCTCCTATGGCTACACCTTC

clone size: -
D gene: TRBD2
V gene: TRBV5-1
J gene: TRBJ2-7
CDR3 protein: CASSLRLASTYEQYF
CDR3 DNA: TGCGCCAGCAGCCTCCGACTAGCGAGTACCTACGAGCAGTACTTC

clone size: once
D gene: TRBD1
V gene: TRBV9
J gene: TRBJ2-7
CDR3 protein: CASSVSGQGMGGEQYF
CDR3 DNA: TGTGCCAGCAGCGTATCGGGACAGGGAATGGGGGGCGAGCAGTACTTC

clone size: -
D gene: TRBD2
V gene: TRBV5-6
J gene: TRBJ2-4
CDR3 protein: CASSPLAGGPKNIQYF
CDR3 DNA: TGTGCCAGCAGCCCCCTTGCGGGGGGGCCAAAAAACATTCAGTACTTC

clone size: once
D gene: -
V gene: TRBV2
J gene: TRBJ1-5
CDR3 protein: CASSADKAHQPQHF
CDR3 DNA: TGTGCCAGCAGCGCGGACAAGGCCCATCAGCCCCAGCATTTT

clone size: -
D gene: -
V gene: TRBV5-8
J gene: TRBJ2-7
CDR3 protein: CASTLGGLRVEQYF
CDR3 DNA: TGTGCCAGCACCTTAGGAGGTTTGCGGGTTGAGCAGTACTTC

clone size: -
D gene: -
V gene: TRBV28
J gene: TRBJ2-2
CDR3 protein: CASSLSASRSGELFF
CDR3 DNA: TGTGCCAGCAGTTTATCAGCTAGCCGCTCCGGGGAGCTGTTTTTT

clone size: -
D gene: TRBD1
V gene: TRBV28
J gene: TRBJ1-2
CDR3 protein: CASWRSGTGAHEDGYTF
CDR3 DNA: TGTGCCAGCTGGAGATCCGGGACAGGGGCCCATGAGGATGGCTACACCTTC

clone size: -
D gene: -
V gene: TRBV7-6
J gene: TRBJ2-7
CDR3 protein: CASSLATGTEQYF
CDR3 DNA: TGTGCCAGCAGCTTAGCCACAGGGACCGAGCAGTACTTC

clone size: -
D gene: TRBD2
V gene: TRBV30
J gene: TRBJ2-1
CDR3 protein: CAWSGGAYEQFF
CDR3 DNA: TGTGCCTGGAGCGGGGGGGCCTATGAGCAGTTCTTC

clone size: -
D gene: -
V gene: TRBV15
J gene: TRBJ2-1
CDR3 protein: CATSRDGSAANYNEQFF
CDR3 DNA: TGTGCCACCAGCAGAGATGGTAGTGCCGCTAATTACAATGAGCAGTTCTTC

clone size: -
D gene: -
V gene: TRBV2
J gene: TRBJ2-1
CDR3 protein: CASNLGGGGAVYNEQFF
CDR3 DNA: TGTGCCAGCAATTTGGGGGGGGGCGGAGCGGTTTACAATGAGCAGTTCTTC

clone size: -
D gene: TRBD1
V gene: TRBV4-1
J gene: TRBJ1-5
CDR3 protein: CASSLDLDRARHF
CDR3 DNA: TGCGCCAGCAGCCTCGACCTGGACAGGGCTCGGCATTTT

clone size: -
D gene: TRBD2
V gene: TRBV15
J gene: TRBJ2-7
CDR3 protein: CATSRDGLAGNEQYF
CDR3 DNA: TGTGCCACCAGCAGAGATGGTCTAGCGGGTAACGAGCAGTACTTC

clone size: -
D gene: -
V gene: TRBV4-2
J gene: TRBJ2-3
CDR3 protein: CASSQASLAQSTQYF
CDR3 DNA: TGTGCCAGCAGCCAAGCCTCGCTTGCACAGTCTACGCAGTATTTT

clone size: -
D gene: -
V gene: TRBV6-5
J gene: TRBJ2-1
CDR3 protein: CASRARTAYNEQFF
CDR3 DNA: TGTGCCAGCAGGGCTAGGACAGCCTACAATGAGCAGTTCTTC

clone size: -
D gene: -
V gene: TRBV23-1
J gene: TRBJ2-5
CDR3 protein: CASRPTGKKETQYF
CDR3 DNA: TGCGCCAGCAGACCTACGGGGAAGAAAGAGACCCAGTACTTC

clone size: -
D gene: -
V gene: TRBV7-8
J gene: TRBJ2-3
CDR3 protein: CASSPQGADTQYF
CDR3 DNA: TGTGCCAGCAGCCCACAGGGCGCAGATACGCAGTATTTT

clone size: -
D gene: TRBD1
V gene: TRBV19
J gene: TRBJ1-1
CDR3 protein: CASRDRPLLGTEAFF
CDR3 DNA: TGTGCCAGCCGGGACAGGCCGTTGTTGGGCACTGAAGCTTTCTTT

clone size: once
D gene: -
V gene: TRBV9
J gene: TRBJ2-6
CDR3 protein: CASNPEPEGEWGGANVLTF
CDR3 DNA: TGTGCCAGTAACCCCGAGCCTGAGGGGGAGTGGGGTGGGGCCAACGTCCTGACTTTC

clone size: -
D gene: TRBD2
V gene: TRBV5-1
J gene: TRBJ2-1
CDR3 protein: CASSTASGSSFEQFF
CDR3 DNA: TGCGCCAGCAGCACAGCTAGCGGGAGCTCTTTTGAGCAGTTCTTC

clone size: -
D gene: TRBD2
V gene: TRBV5-5
J gene: TRBJ2-3
CDR3 protein: CASSLGPGTNTDTQYF
CDR3 DNA: TGTGCCAGCAGCTTGGGTCCAGGGACTAACACAGATACGCAGTATTTT

clone size: -
D gene: -
V gene: TRBV6-5
J gene: TRBJ2-5
CDR3 protein: CASTRGGYPEETQYF
CDR3 DNA: TGTGCCAGCACCCGTGGGGGGTACCCAGAAGAGACCCAGTACTTC

clone size: -
D gene: TRBD2
V gene: TRBV6-1
J gene: TRBJ2-3
CDR3 protein: CASSERGASGIPDTQYF
CDR3 DNA: TGTGCCAGCAGTGAAAGGGGAGCTAGCGGGATCCCAGATACGCAGTATTTT

clone size: -
D gene: TRBD1
V gene: TRBV9
J gene: TRBJ1-2
CDR3 protein: CASSVEGALYYGYTF
CDR3 DNA: TGTGCCAGCAGCGTAGAGGGGGCACTATACTATGGCTACACCTTC

clone size: -
D gene: -
V gene: TRBV9
J gene: TRBJ2-1
CDR3 protein: CASSVDLYNEQFF
CDR3 DNA: TGTGCCAGCAGCGTAGACTTATACAATGAGCAGTTCTTC

clone size: -
D gene: -
V gene: TRBV6-5
J gene: TRBJ1-3
CDR3 protein: CASSYTRGGNTIYF
CDR3 DNA: TGTGCCAGCAGTTATACCAGGGGTGGAAACACCATATATTTT

clone size: -
D gene: TRBD1
V gene: TRBV27
J gene: TRBJ1-1
CDR3 protein: CASSLDRRTEAFF
CDR3 DNA: TGTGCCAGCAGTTTGGACAGGAGGACTGAAGCTTTCTTT